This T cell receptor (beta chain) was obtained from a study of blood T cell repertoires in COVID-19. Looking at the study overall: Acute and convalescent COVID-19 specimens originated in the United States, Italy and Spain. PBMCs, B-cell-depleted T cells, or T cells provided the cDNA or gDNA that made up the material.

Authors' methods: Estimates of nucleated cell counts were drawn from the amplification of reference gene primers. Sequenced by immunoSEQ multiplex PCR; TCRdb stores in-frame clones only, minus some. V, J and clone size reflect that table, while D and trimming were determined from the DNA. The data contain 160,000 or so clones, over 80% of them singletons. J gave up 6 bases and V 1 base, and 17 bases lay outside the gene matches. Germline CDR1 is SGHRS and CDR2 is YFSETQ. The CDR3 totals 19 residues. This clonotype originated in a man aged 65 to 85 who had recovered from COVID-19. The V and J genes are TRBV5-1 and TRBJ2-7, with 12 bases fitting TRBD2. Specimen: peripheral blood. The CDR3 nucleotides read TGCGCCAGCAGCTTGTCTGCGACTAGCGGGAGTTCAGTGCGGGGCGAGCAGTACTTC. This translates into CASSLSATSGSSVRGEQYF.